Below, 23 T cell receptor beta chains from the same sample are listed, as sequenced in a study of response to subunit inactivated influenza vaccine. One entry per CDR3 protein results from TCRdb running MiXCR on the RT-PCR reads. The profile shows 700,000 to 900,000 distinct CDR3 sequences, about 20% of them singletons. Specimen: PBMCs from blood, collected less than 6 days after vaccination. The receptors were sampled from a man aged 45 to 65 who received an inactivated influenza vaccine.

This clonotype was detected only a few times. The chain recombines TRBV4-2 with TRBJ2-1; D may be TRBD2 (5 bases). Trimming stripped 0 bases from V and 9 bases from J, with 9 bases between. Germline V gene lookup returns CDR1 LGHNA and CDR2 YNFKEQ. CDR3 length equals 13 residues. The CDR3 nucleotides read TGTGCCAGCAGCCAAGATTTTGAGGGTGAGCAGTTCTTC. It codes for CASSQDFEGEQFF.

The gene calls are TRBV12-3 or TRBV12-4 and TRBJ2-5; 9 bases align to TRBD1. J gave up 5 bases and V 5 bases, and 12 bases lay outside the gene matches. CDR3 length: 16 residues. This CDR3 is CASSLRTGERGETQYF. CDR3 nucleotide sequence: TGTGCCAGCAGTCTGAGGACAGGGGAGAGAGGGGAGACCCAGTACTTC.

This chain connects TRBV29-1 to TRBJ2-3, with 8 bases identical to TRBD1. Germline V lookup: CDR1 SQVTM, CDR2 ANQGSEA. This CDR3 region has 14 residues. V dropped 4 bases and J dropped 2; count of bases not matched to a gene: 5. The DNA for the CDR3 is TGCAGCGTTGGGACAGGGCCTTTCACAGATACGCAGTATTTT. This sequence encodes CSVGTGPFTDTQYF.

The chain employs TRBV9 and TRBJ2-1, with TRBD2 matching 9 bases. Per the germline V gene, CDR1 is SGDLS and CDR2 is YYNGEE. This CDR3 contains 18 residues. The ends lost 0 bases at V and 6 bases at J; junction bases unmatched: 13. The CDR3, as DNA: TGTGCCAGCAGCGTAGCCCTCTTAGAGGCTAGCGGGACCAATGAGCAGTTCTTC. Its protein product is CASSVALLEASGTNEQFF.

The genes are TRBV9 and TRBJ2-2; no clear D. Germline V lookup: CDR1 SGDLS, CDR2 YYNGEE. CDR3 length equals 13 residues. V lost 0 bases and J 9 bases, leaving 9 bases between the germline ends. In DNA form, the CDR3 reads TGTGCCAGCAGCGTAGTCCCGGAGTGGGAGCTGTTTTTT. The encoded protein is CASSVVPEWELFF.

This clonotype has only a few counts. CDR3 in amino acids: CSAMDGRETQYF. DNA of the CDR3: TGCAGTGCTATGGACGGACGAGAGACCCAGTACTTC. V usage is TRBV20-1 and J usage is TRBJ2-5; D is undetermined. Germline V gene data show CDR1 as DFQATT and CDR2 as SNEGSKA (reference sequence). Between the trimmed V and J ends, which lost 4 bases and 4 bases, there was a span of 10 bases. This CDR3 is built from 12 residues.

This clonotype occurred a few times. The chain joins TRBV3-1 to TRBJ2-3, with 9 bases that match TRBD2. From germline, CDR1 is LGHDT and CDR2 YNNKEL (reference sequence). The V and J ends lost 6 bases and 6 bases, in that order; junction bases with no gene match: 10. The CDR3 covers 15 residues. The CDR3 is CASSPKGTSSDTQYF. The DNA of the CDR3 is TGTGCCAGCAGTCCGAAGGGGACTAGCTCGGATACGCAGTATTTT.

This clonotype appeared a few times. The rearrangement joins TRBV29-1 to TRBJ2-7, with 7 bases matching TRBD1. With 0 bases clipped from V and 3 bases from J, the junction kept 8 bases outside the gene matches. Germline V lookup: CDR1 SQVTM, CDR2 ANQGSEA. This CDR3 region has 15 residues. CDR3 residues: CSVEDFTGTDYEQYF. The CDR3 DNA follows: TGCAGCGTTGAAGATTTCACCGGGACAGACTACGAGCAGTACTTC.

The V call is TRBV5-1, the J call TRBJ2-7; D remains ambiguous. V dropped 7 bases and J dropped 0 bases, with 17 bases sitting between them. The CDR3 is made up of 15 amino acids. Germline CDR1 is SGHRS and CDR2 is YFSETQ. CDR3 loop: CASYDVGLTSYEQYF. The CDR3 bases are TGCGCCAGCTACGACGTCGGTCTTACCTCCTACGAGCAGTACTTC.

The J gene is TRBJ2-6, the V gene TRBV19, with D unclear. Germline CDR1 is LNHDA and CDR2 is SQIVND (reference sequence). The CDR3 runs 21 residues. Trimming shortened V by 2 bases and J by 0 bases, and 23 bases separated the two germline ends. The CDR3 DNA reads as TGTGCCAGTAGTATACGGTTAGCAACAGATGGAACATTCTCTGGGGCCAACGTCCTGACTTTC. Amino acids: CASSIRLATDGTFSGANVLTF.

This clonotype was recorded a few times. This chain joins TRBV20-1 and TRBJ2-1; the match to TRBD2 covers 7 bases. The CDR3 extends over 15 amino acids. Germline CDR1 reads DFQATT; CDR2 reads SNEGSKA (reference sequence). Losses at the gene ends were 6 bases for V and 5 bases for J; bases not matched to a gene: 13. CDR3 protein: CSAITLANFDNEQFF. CDR3 DNA sequence: TGCAGTGCCATCACACTAGCGAATTTCGACAATGAGCAGTTCTTC.

This chain links TRBV28 with TRBJ2-3, with 7 bases matching TRBD2. The V gene end was trimmed by 0 bases and the J gene end by 0 bases; junction bases not matched to a gene: 3. The CDR3 loop spans 16 amino acids. Germline CDR1 and CDR2: MDHEN and SYDVKM. CDR3 nucleotide sequence: TGTGCCAGCAGTTTATGGGGTAGCGGGAGCACAGATACGCAGTATTTT. It is translated as CASSLWGSGSTDTQYF.

This clonotype was detected a few times. This rearrangement joins TRBV20-1 to TRBJ2-1, with D uncertain. Germline V gene sequence: CDR1 DFQATT, CDR2 SNEGSKA (reference sequence). V lost 3 bases and J 8 bases, leaving 11 bases between the germline ends. The CDR3 has 12 amino acids. The CDR3 nucleotides are TGCAGTGCTAGTGGGGTTAGGGATGAGCAGTTCTTC. This encodes CSASGVRDEQFF.

The V gene is TRBV20-1, the J gene TRBJ2-7; the D gene is possibly TRBD1 (5 bases). Germline V gene data show CDR1 as DFQATT and CDR2 as SNEGSKA (reference sequence). This CDR3 is 14 amino acids long. Trimming left V 6 bases short and J 0 bases short, with 15 bases between. CDR3 sequence reads: CSAEEAGSSYEQYF. Written as DNA, the CDR3 is TGCAGTGCCGAAGAGGCAGGGTCCTCCTACGAGCAGTACTTC.

The genes are TRBV4-3 and TRBJ2-2; D is unclear. The CDR3 is made up of 17 amino acids. Germline CDR1 reads LGHNA; CDR2 reads YSLEER. Trimming cost V 0 bases and J 1 base, with 12 bases left between them. CDR3 coding DNA: TGCGCCAGCAGCCAAGATCCCCGGACCTTGAACACCGGGGAGCTGTTTTTT. This translates into CASSQDPRTLNTGELFF.

This clonotype was counted between two and nine times. This sequence joins TRBV7-2 and TRBJ2-2, with D perhaps TRBD2 (5 bases). There are 16 residues in the CDR3. V lost 0 bases, J lost 4 bases, and 12 bases lay in between. Germline-derived CDR1 and CDR2 are SGHTA and FQGNSA. This CDR3 reads CASSLALTTTTGELFF. CDR3 in DNA: TGTGCCAGCAGCTTAGCGTTGACTACTACCACCGGGGAGCTGTTTTTT.

V is TRBV5-5 and J is TRBJ1-6; the match to TRBD1 covers 7 bases. CDR3 length equals 15 residues. V gave up 0 bases and J gave up 7 bases; unmatched junction bases: 4. Looked up from germline, CDR1 is SGHKS and CDR2 is YYEKEE (reference sequence). The CDR3 coding sequence is TGTGCCAGCAGCTTGGCCAGCAGGGGGAATTCACCCCTCCACTTT. It yields the protein CASSLASRGNSPLHF.

This clonotype was seen a few times. The V gene is TRBV10-3, the J gene TRBJ1-1, with D tentatively TRBD1 (5 bases). There are 16 residues in the CDR3. Trimming removed 3 bases from V and 1 base from J, with 15 bases in between. The V gene's germline CDR1 is ENHRY and CDR2 SYGVKD. CDR3 sequence: CAISDYTGTRNTEAFF. The CDR3 bases are TGTGCCATCAGTGATTATACCGGGACGAGGAACACTGAAGCTTTCTTT.

The chain uses TRBV10-3 and TRBJ1-1; D ambiguous. Per the germline V gene, CDR1 is ENHRY and CDR2 is SYGVKD. The CDR3 sequence is 14 residues long. Trimming shortened V by 3 bases and J by 3 bases, and 11 bases separated the two germline ends. The CDR3 nucleotides read TGTGCCATCAGTGATCACAATAGGGACACTGAAGCTTTCTTT. Translating it yields CAISDHNRDTEAFF.

This clonotype has a handful of counts. The genes are TRBV4-3 and TRBJ2-7; 8 bases match TRBD1. The length of the CDR3 is 16 residues. J was trimmed by 0 bases and V by 0 bases; bases with no gene match: 4. Germline V gives CDR1 LGHNA, CDR2 YSLEER. This CDR3 reads CASSQEDRASSYEQYF. In DNA, the CDR3 is TGCGCCAGCAGCCAAGAGGACAGGGCTAGCTCCTACGAGCAGTACTTC.

This clonotype was recorded a few times. This chain links TRBV5-1 with TRBJ2-1; D gene unclear. The germline CDR1 and CDR2 sequences are SGHRS and YFSETQ. The V end was cut by 4 bases, the J end by 0 bases, with 14 bases between. This CDR3 contains 16 residues. The CDR3 DNA follows: TGCGCCAGCAGCGGAACGGCGTTTAGCTCCTACAATGAGCAGTTCTTC. This sequence encodes CASSGTAFSSYNEQFF. The entire variable domain, with the rest obtained from reference TRBV5-1 and TRBJ2-1, is as follows: KAGVTQTPRYLIKTRGQQVTLSCSPISGHRSVSWYQQTPGQGLQFLFEYFSETQRNKGNFPGRFSGRQFSNSRSEMNVSTLELGDSALYLCASSGTAFSSYNEQFFGPGTRLTVL.

This clonotype has at least ten counts. The J gene is TRBJ2-7, the V gene TRBV12-3 or TRBV12-4; weak D call: TRBD2 (5 bases). The V gene lost 3 bases and the J gene lost 6 bases, with 15 bases spanning the gap. There are 14 residues in the CDR3. This CDR3 is CASSLLAGMGEQYF. The CDR3 DNA follows: TGTGCCAGCAGTTTGCTAGCTGGCATGGGCGAGCAGTACTTC.

The V call is TRBV6-5, the J call TRBJ2-7; 13 bases align to TRBD2. The CDR3 has 17 residues. V lost 0 bases to trimming and J lost 9 bases; unmatched junction nucleotides: 11. In germline, CDR1 is MNHEY, CDR2 SVGAGI. This chain's CDR3 is CASSYSIPGLAGYTQYF. As DNA, the CDR3 is TGTGCCAGCAGTTACTCGATACCGGGACTAGCGGGGTATACGCAGTACTTC.